This TCR beta chain was captured in a study of blood T cell repertoires in COVID-19. Study overall: Acute-phase and convalescent COVID-19 samples originated in the United States, Italy and Spain. Sources were T cells, B-cell-depleted T cells, or PBMCs; the material itself was cDNA or gDNA.

The CDR3 extends over 14 amino acids. Germline CDR1 and CDR2: SEHNR and FQNEAQ (reference sequence). The junction had 7 bases not matched to a gene; V was cut back by 5 bases and J by 5 bases. Here immunoSEQ multiplex PCR was the method, and the copy in TCRdb shows in-frame clones only, minus some. The table shows roughly 230,000 clones, with nearly 85% occurring only once. Regarding this clone: Other nucleotide sequences in the sample specify the same CDR3.

The V call is TRBV7-9, the J call TRBJ2-5; TRBD1 matches at 8 bases. Specimen: peripheral blood. The sequence was collected from a human donor in a cohort sampled during active COVID-19. This CDR3 reads CASSPGQGGETQYF. DNA for the CDR3: TGTGCCAGCAGCCCAGGACAGGGTGGGGAGACCCAGTACTTC. The full variable domain, rest sourced from reference TRBV7-9 and TRBJ2-5, is DTGVSQNPRHKITKRGQNVTFRCDPISEHNRLYWYRQTLGQGPEFLTYFQNEAQLEKSRLLSDRFSAERPKGSFSTLEIQRTEQGDSAMYLCASSPGQGGETQYFGPGTRLLVL.